What follows describes a single TCR beta chain. The germline V and J ends were trimmed by 6 bases and 3 bases, with 14 bases remaining between them. In germline, CDR1 is SGHVS, CDR2 FQNEAQ. The CDR3 contains 15 residues. This table comes from immunoSEQ multiplex PCR, and its TCRdb copy is limited to in-frame clones, with some not included. This table holds around 75,000 clones, roughly 90% found once. The sample originates from a study of blood T cell repertoires in COVID-19. Study-level information: PBMCs, B-cell-depleted T cells, or T cells were the source of the cDNA or gDNA that made up the material.

The specimen sequenced was peripheral blood. This sequence was found in a human donor in a cohort sampled during active COVID-19. V gene TRBV7-8 combines with J gene TRBJ1-4; weak D call: TRBD1 (6 bases). The CDR3 sequence is CASRYRAGANEKLFF. In DNA, the CDR3 is TGTGCCAGCAGGTACAGGGCTGGAGCTAATGAAAAACTGTTTTTT. Together with reference TRBV7-8 and TRBJ1-4, the CDR3 gives the full variable domain: GAGVSQSPRYKVAKRGQDVALRCDPISGHVSLFWYQQALGQGPEFLTYFQNEAQLDKSGLPSDRFFAERPEGSVSTLKIQRTQQEDSAVYLCASRYRAGANEKLFFGSGTQLSVL.